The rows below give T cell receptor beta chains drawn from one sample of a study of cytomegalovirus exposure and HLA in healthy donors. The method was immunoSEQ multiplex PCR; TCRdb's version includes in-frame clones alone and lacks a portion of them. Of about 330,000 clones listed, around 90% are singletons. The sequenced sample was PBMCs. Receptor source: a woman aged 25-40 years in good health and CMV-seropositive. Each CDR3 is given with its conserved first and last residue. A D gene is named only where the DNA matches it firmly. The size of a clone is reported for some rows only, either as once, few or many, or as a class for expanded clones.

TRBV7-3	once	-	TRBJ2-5	CASSLNEGLTQYF	TGTGCCAGCAGCTTAAACGAGGGGTTGACCCAGTACTTC
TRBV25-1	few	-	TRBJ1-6	CASRQRSSYNSPLHF	TGTGCCAGCAGGCAGAGGAGCTCCTATAATTCACCCCTCCACTTT
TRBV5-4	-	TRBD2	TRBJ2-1	CASSLGGGGARNEQFF	TGTGCCAGCAGCTTGGGTGGCGGGGGGGCCAGAAATGAGCAGTTCTTC
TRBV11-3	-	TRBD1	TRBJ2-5	CASSTYRGETQYF	TGTGCCAGCAGCACGTACAGGGGGGAGACCCAGTACTTC
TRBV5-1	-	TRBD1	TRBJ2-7	CASGDSSYEQYF	TGCGCCAGCGGGGACAGCTCCTACGAGCAGTACTTC
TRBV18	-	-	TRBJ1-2	CASAVGVNYGYTF	TGTGCCAGCGCTGTGGGGGTCAACTATGGCTACACCTTC
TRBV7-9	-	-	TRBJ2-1	CASSPPGSSYNEQFF	TGTGCCAGCAGCCCACCGGGGAGCTCCTACAATGAGCAGTTCTTC
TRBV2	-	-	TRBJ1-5	CASSTVTNQPQHF	TGTGCCAGCAGTACAGTTACCAATCAGCCCCAGCATTTT
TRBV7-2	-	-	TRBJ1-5	CASSFGGQPQHF	TGTGCCAGCAGCTTCGGAGGTCAGCCCCAGCATTTT
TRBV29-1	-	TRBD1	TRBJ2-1	CSALGQGLGNEQFF	TGCAGCGCGCTGGGACAGGGTCTGGGTAATGAGCAGTTCTTC
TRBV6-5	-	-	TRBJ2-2	CASSSRLEATGELFF	TGTGCCAGCAGCAGCAGACTAGAGGCCACCGGGGAGCTGTTTTTT
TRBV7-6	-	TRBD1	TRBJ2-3	CASSLRVSGGPTDTQYF	TGTGCCAGCAGCTTACGAGTATCAGGGGGCCCCACAGATACGCAGTATTTT
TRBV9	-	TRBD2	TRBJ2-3	CASSVLSGSSADTQYF	TGTGCCAGCAGCGTTCTTAGCGGGAGCAGCGCAGATACGCAGTATTTT
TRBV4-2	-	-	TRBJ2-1	CASSQENPLAGDEQFF	TGTGCCAGCAGCCAAGAGAACCCACTAGCTGGCGATGAGCAGTTCTTC
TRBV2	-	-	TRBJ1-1	CASRQGDTEAFF	TGTGCCAGCAGACAGGGCGACACTGAAGCTTTCTTT
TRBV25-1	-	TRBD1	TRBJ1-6	CASTLGQVNSPLHF	TGTGCCAGCACCCTAGGACAGGTTAATTCACCCCTCCACTTT